By sample share, the clone carrying this T cell receptor beta chain is medium-sized. Its antigen remains unknown. The CDR3 spans 18 residues. Trimming at V came to 2 bases and at J to 0 bases, leaving 7 bases not matched to a gene. Germline V gives CDR1 SGHAT, CDR2 FQNNGV. The data originate from a study of immune heterogeneity within non-small cell lung tumors. Findings of the study overall: Identical dominant CDR3 beta clonotypes recurred among a patient's tumor sites, alongside site-unique high-frequency clones. The study found that local T-cell clonality correlated moderately but significantly with local tumor mutational burden (R approximately 0.37).

The authors used 550 to 750 ng of bulk tumor genomic DNA per sample as template. Several far-apart biopsies were taken per primary tumor during surgery. The cohort was untreated, with newly diagnosed non-small cell lung cancer undergoing curative surgery. A first 10-cycle multiplex round used 32 V-gene and 13 J-gene primers on TCR beta CDR3. A single record per CDR3 protein comes from TCRdb applying MiXCR to the multiplex PCR reads. This table holds thousands of distinct CDR3 sequences, around 40% found once. The TCR comes from a man in his fifties or sixties with non-small cell lung cancer. The rearrangement joins TRBV11-2 to TRBJ2-6, with 7 bases aligning to TRBD1. The material sequenced was lung tumor tissue. The chain's CDR3 is CASSLSGTVTSGANVLTF. The CDR3 nucleotides are TGTGCCAGCAGCTTATCCGGGACAGTGACCTCTGGGGCCAACGTCCTGACTTTC.